These 19 T cell receptor beta chains were all obtained from the same sample, sequenced in a study of Ad26.COV2.S vaccination and SARS-CoV-2 variants. Sequenced by immunoSEQ multiplex PCR; TCRdb stores in-frame clones only, minus some. Among about 680,000 clones, roughly 90% were seen once, and the ten largest hold about 1.5%. Noted treatment: roughly 20 received Ad26.COV2.S at low or high dose, single or two shots; 5 received placebo; per-sample allocation not given. Samples were taken on day 63 after the first vaccine or placebo injection. Here the sequenced sample was peripheral blood, taken in a trial of Ad26.COV2.S vaccine versus placebo. These receptors all stem from a person aged 18-65 years who received the Ad26.COV2.S COVID-19 vaccine or a placebo.

V usage is TRBV5-1 and J usage is TRBJ2-3; the D is unclear. The CDR3 extends over 14 amino acids. V was pared by 1 base and J by 4 bases, with 10 bases between. In germline, CDR1 is SGHRS, CDR2 YFSETQ. The CDR3: CASSLSSVADTQYF. The CDR3 DNA is TGCGCCAGCAGCTTGAGTAGTGTCGCAGATACGCAGTATTTT.

The chain links TRBV10-3 to TRBJ2-1, with 9 nucleotides matching TRBD1. Trimming took 6 bases from V and 5 from J; bases not matched to a gene: 8. This CDR3 region has 15 residues. CDR1 and CDR2 from the germline V gene are ENHRY and SYGVKD. CDR3 sequence reads: CAISRGQGRDNEQFF. CDR3 bases: TGTGCCATCAGCCGTGGACAGGGGAGGGACAATGAGCAGTTCTTC.

This clone appeared a single time. Other DNA variants within this sample encode the same CDR3. This chain uses TRBV27 with TRBJ1-1, with TRBD1 as a possible D gene (5 bases). The V end lost 6 bases, the J end lost 2 bases, and 13 bases lay between the germline ends. CDR3 length equals 14 residues. Germline V gives CDR1 MNHEY, CDR2 SMNVEV (reference sequence). This CDR3 reads CASSFRGPNTEAFF. CDR3 in DNA: TGTGCCAGCAGCTTTAGGGGTCCCAACACTGAAGCTTTCTTT.

The chain recombines TRBV6-1 with TRBJ2-4, with 7 bases aligning to TRBD1. The CDR3 is made up of 18 amino acids. Per germline, CDR1 MNHNS and CDR2 SASEGT. Trimming removed 0 bases from V and 0 bases from J; junction bases left unmatched: 8. CDR3 sequence reads: CASSEASDRQLAKNIQYF. The DNA of the CDR3 is TGTGCCAGCAGTGAAGCTTCGGACAGGCAACTAGCCAAAAACATTCAGTACTTC.

The chain carries TRBV27 and TRBJ2-7; D is uncertain. CDR3 length: 14 residues. CDR1 and CDR2 from the germline V gene are MNHEY and SMNVEV (reference sequence). V dropped 5 bases and J dropped 2 bases, with 13 bases sitting between them. CDR3 protein: CASSPNGRTYEQYF. CDR3 bases: TGTGCCAGCAGTCCCAACGGAAGGACCTACGAGCAGTACTTC.

The V and J genes are TRBV6-4 and TRBJ2-3, with D possibly being TRBD2 (5 bases). V was cut by 8 bases and J by 0 bases, with 9 bases left in between. The germline CDR1 and CDR2 sequences are MRHNA and SNTAGT. The CDR3 consists of 13 residues. The DNA for the CDR3 is TGTGCCAGCGGGAGAACTAGCACAGATACGCAGTATTTT. It encodes CASGRTSTDTQYF.

The rearrangement uses TRBV19 and TRBJ2-1; D remains unclear. Trimming pared 5 bases from V and 5 bases from J, leaving 7 bases between. The CDR3 sequence is 12 residues long. The V gene's germline CDR1 is LNHDA and CDR2 SQIVND (reference sequence). CDR3 in DNA: TGTGCCAGTAGTGTTCGTGACAATGAGCAGTTCTTC. Translated: CASSVRDNEQFF. The whole variable domain, filled in from reference TRBV19 and TRBJ2-1, reads DGGITQSPKYLFRKEGQNVTLSCEQNLNHDAMYWYRQDPGQGLRLIYYSQIVNDFQKGDIAEGYSVSREKKESFPLTVTSAQKNPTAFYLCASSVRDNEQFFGPGTRLTVL.

V is TRBV2 and J is TRBJ2-7; 8 bases agree with TRBD1. The germline gives CDR1 SNHLY, CDR2 FYNNEI. V lost 6 bases to trimming and J lost 0 bases; unmatched junction nucleotides: 7. The CDR3 is 15 residues long. The CDR3 here is CASSGGQVSSYEQYF. CDR3 bases: TGTGCCAGCAGCGGGGGACAGGTGAGCTCCTACGAGCAGTACTTC. The complete variable domain, with remaining parts taken from reference TRBV2 and TRBJ2-7, reads EPEVTQTPSHQVTQMGQEVILRCVPISNHLYFYWYRQILGQKVEFLVSFYNNEISEKSEIFDDQFSVERPDGSNFTLKIRSTKLEDSAMYFCASSGGQVSSYEQYFGPGTRLTVT.

This chain links TRBV6-5 with TRBJ1-3, with D possibly matching TRBD1 (6 bases). This CDR3 comprises 14 residues. The V and J ends lost 2 bases and 3 bases respectively, with 8 bases between them. Germline V gene lookup returns CDR1 MNHEY and CDR2 SVGAGI. The CDR3 region has the DNA TGTGCCAGCAGTTACCGGACAGTTGGAAACACCATATATTTT. This encodes CASSYRTVGNTIYF.

The V and J genes are TRBV27 and TRBJ1-5; D is possibly TRBD1 (5 bases). CDR3 size: 15 residues. Trimming pared 6 bases from V and 3 bases from J, leaving 15 bases between. Germline CDR1 is MNHEY and CDR2 is SMNVEV (reference sequence). The CDR3 sequence is CASSHGGVYNQPQHF. For the CDR3, the DNA is TGTGCCAGCAGCCACGGGGGGGTCTACAATCAGCCCCAGCATTTT.

The chain links TRBV2 to TRBJ1-5; D not certain. V was trimmed by 6 bases and J by 3 bases, leaving 15 bases between them. CDR3 size: 15 residues. From germline, CDR1 is SNHLY and CDR2 FYNNEI. CDR3 coding DNA: TGTGCCAGCAGAGAGGACGTTCCCTACAATCAGCCCCAGCATTTT. This encodes CASREDVPYNQPQHF.

In DNA, the CDR3 is TGCGCCACGAGAGGGAACGACTATACTGAAGCTTTCTTT. Its protein product is CATRGNDYTEAFF. The chain links TRBV10-1 to TRBJ1-1; D is unclear. The germline gives CDR1 WNHNN, CDR2 SYGVQD (reference sequence). Trimming stripped 10 bases from V and 5 bases from J, with 17 bases between. The CDR3 contains 13 residues.

J is TRBJ2-3 and V is TRBV5-4; D gene ambiguous. This CDR3 is 14 amino acids long. V was pared by 0 bases and J by 0 bases, with 5 bases between. Per germline, CDR1 SGHNT and CDR2 YYREEE (reference sequence). The CDR3 region has the DNA TGTGCCAGCAGCTTGGGGAGTAGCACAGATACGCAGTATTTT. Its translation is CASSLGSSTDTQYF.

This chain connects TRBV30 to TRBJ2-2; D gene unclear. V was cut by 3 bases and J by 4 bases, with 15 bases left in between. Germline V CDR1 and CDR2: GTSNPN, SVGIG (reference sequence). The CDR3 has 15 amino acids. In DNA, the CDR3 is TGTGCCTGGAGCGCCGTTTCTTTAATCACCGGGGAGCTGTTTTTT. Amino acids: CAWSAVSLITGELFF. Variable domain in full (rest from reference TRBV30 and TRBJ2-2): SQTIHQWPATLVQPVGSPLSLECTVEGTSNPNLYWYRQAAGRGLQLLFYSVGIGQISSEVPQNLSASRPQDRQFILSSKKLLLSDSGFYLCAWSAVSLITGELFFGEGSRLTVL.

The V gene is TRBV30, the J gene TRBJ2-1; D is uncertain. Looked up from germline, CDR1 is GTSNPN and CDR2 is SVGIG (reference sequence). This CDR3 contains 14 residues. V lost 0 bases, J lost 4 bases, and 10 bases lay in between. In nucleotides, the CDR3 is TGTGCCTGGAGTGTACTTATCGCGTACAATGAGCAGTTCTTC. Translating gives CAWSVLIAYNEQFF.

The chain recombines TRBV2 with TRBJ2-5, with TRBD2 matching 11 bases. This CDR3 contains 15 residues. With 4 bases clipped from V and 4 bases from J, the junction kept 5 bases outside the gene matches. The germline V gene encodes CDR1 SNHLY and CDR2 FYNNEI. CDR3 bases: TGTGCCAGCAGTGGGGATGGACTAGCGGGAGAGACCCAGTACTTC. Translating gives CASSGDGLAGETQYF.

This clone was observed a single time. This chain links TRBV2 with TRBJ1-3; tentative D call: TRBD1 (6 bases). V was clipped by 6 bases and J by 4 bases, with 22 bases between them. The CDR3 sequence is 17 residues long. Germline CDR1 reads SNHLY; CDR2 reads FYNNEI. The CDR3 DNA reads TGTGCCAGCAGAACGAACAGGGAAAGTGGAAAGGGAAACACCATATATTTT. It specifies CASRTNRESGKGNTIYF.

The rearrangement uses TRBV5-4 and TRBJ2-2; the D is unclear. Germline lookup yields CDR1 SGHNT and CDR2 YYREEE (reference sequence). The CDR3 runs 14 residues. Deletions cut 1 base from V and 2 bases from J, with 6 bases between. CDR3 nucleotides: TGTGCCAGCAGCTTGAGAGCAAACACCGGGGAGCTGTTTTTT. Translated, it gives CASSLRANTGELFF.

In this sample, this clone turned up once. The rearrangement joins TRBV2 to TRBJ2-5; D is unresolved. Germline assignment: CDR1 SNHLY and CDR2 FYNNEI. The CDR3 consists of 15 residues. V lost 7 bases to trimming and J lost 5 bases, with 20 bases between them. The CDR3 DNA sequence: TGTGCCAGCACCCTAAGCCTGGGGTTAAAGGAGACCCAGTACTTC. This sequence encodes CASTLSLGLKETQYF. Filled out from reference TRBV2 and TRBJ2-5, the complete variable domain reads EPEVTQTPSHQVTQMGQEVILRCVPISNHLYFYWYRQILGQKVEFLVSFYNNEISEKSEIFDDQFSVERPDGSNFTLKIRSTKLEDSAMYFCASTLSLGLKETQYFGPGTRLLVL.